This passage covers 30 T cell receptor beta chains from one sample sequenced in a study of blood T cell repertoires in COVID-19. The repertoire was sequenced with immunoSEQ multiplex PCR; TCRdb's copy has only in-frame clones and lacks some. This sample has 100,000 or so clones, with roughly 80% found just once. Sequenced sample: peripheral blood. Receptor source: a man between 65 and 79 years old with active or convalescent COVID-19.

V gene TRBV6-5 combines with J gene TRBJ2-3; a possible D gene is TRBD2 (6 bases). V lost 8 bases, J lost 3 bases, and 15 bases lay in between. Germline CDR1 MNHEY, CDR2 SVGAGI. The CDR3 spans 14 residues. The CDR3 sequence is CASGERRVTDTQYF. DNA for the CDR3: TGTGCCAGCGGCGAACGGAGGGTAACAGATACGCAGTATTTT.

The chain joins TRBV4-2 to TRBJ2-3; D is uncertain. Germline values: CDR1 LGHNA, CDR2 YNFKEQ. The CDR3 is 19 amino acids. V was trimmed by 5 bases and J by 2 bases, leaving 26 bases between them. The CDR3 spells CASSSRLLDRVVPTDTQYF. DNA for the CDR3: TGTGCCAGCAGCTCCCGACTCCTCGATCGAGTCGTCCCCACAGATACGCAGTATTTT.

This clone was seen more than once but under ten times. The chain couples TRBV30 to TRBJ2-2; no clear D. The CDR3 extends over 15 amino acids. Germline values: CDR1 GTSNPN, CDR2 SVGIG (reference sequence). V was shortened by 3 bases and J by 1 base, with 12 bases between the two germline ends. The CDR3 region is CAWSMISLNTGELFF. CDR3 DNA sequence: TGTGCCTGGAGCATGATAAGCCTGAACACCGGGGAGCTGTTTTTT.

In this sample, this clone turned up once. The gene calls are TRBV6-4 and TRBJ1-2, with unresolved D. CDR1 is MRHNA and CDR2 is SNTAGT in the germline V gene. V lost 0 bases and J lost 8, with 7 bases in between. The length of the CDR3 is 12 residues. The CDR3 region is CASSDSIRGYTF. The DNA of the CDR3 is TGTGCCAGCAGTGACTCGATTCGGGGCTACACCTTC.

The rearrangement uses TRBV15 and TRBJ2-5; no clear D gene. The germline V and J ends were trimmed by 0 bases and 5 bases, with 13 bases remaining between them. Germline CDR1 and CDR2: LNHNV and YYDKDF (reference sequence). CDR3 length: 15 residues. The CDR3 sequence: CATSRDVLDGETQYF. CDR3 coding DNA: TGTGCCACCAGCAGAGATGTATTAGACGGGGAGACCCAGTACTTC.

This chain uses TRBV7-8 with TRBJ2-5, with D hard to call. This CDR3 region has 14 residues. Germline CDR1 and CDR2: SGHVS and FQNEAQ. V lost 2 bases, J lost 5 bases, and 12 bases lay in between. The CDR3 sequence is CASSLNGLGETQYF. In DNA, the CDR3 is TGTGCCAGCAGCTTAAATGGTCTCGGGGAGACCCAGTACTTC.

This clone appeared once. The genes are TRBV5-6 and TRBJ1-2, with a weak D call TRBD1 (5 bases). Germline V lookup: CDR1 SGHDT, CDR2 YYEEEE. V lost 4 bases to trimming and J lost 4 bases, with 11 bases between them. The CDR3 extends over 13 amino acids. For the CDR3, the DNA is TGTGCCAGCAGCCTTGGACAACTCTATGGCTACACCTTC. Residues: CASSLGQLYGYTF.

The rearrangement links TRBV29-1 to TRBJ1-6; 7 nucleotides match TRBD1. The V gene end was trimmed by 4 bases and the J gene end by 6 bases; junction bases not matched to a gene: 3. Germline V CDR1 and CDR2: SQVTM, ANQGSEA. This CDR3 has 13 amino acids. CDR3 in DNA: TGCAGCGTTGTTACAGGGGCTAATTCACCCCTCCACTTT. It encodes CSVVTGANSPLHF.

This chain links TRBV3-1 (or the pseudogene TRBV3-2) with TRBJ2-2, with a possible D match to TRBD2 (6 bases). V dropped 2 bases and J dropped 4 bases, with 14 bases sitting between them. The CDR3 length is 16 residues. The germline V gene has CDR1 LGHDT and CDR2 YNNKEL (reference sequence). CDR3 sequence: CASSQKAGHATGELFF. DNA for the CDR3: TGTGCCAGCAGCCAAAAAGCGGGCCACGCCACCGGGGAGCTGTTTTTT.

The rearrangement links TRBV7-2 to TRBJ2-7, with 12 positions matching TRBD2. J gave up 6 bases and V 2 bases, and 5 bases lay outside the gene matches. CDR3 length: 15 residues. CDR1 is SGHTA, CDR2 FQGNSA, per germline. The CDR3 DNA follows: TGTGCCAGCAGCTTATTCTCTAGCGGGAGGGTCGAGCAGTACTTC. Its protein product is CASSLFSSGRVEQYF.

The table lists this clone with a count of one. This sequence joins TRBV27 and TRBJ2-7; D perhaps matches TRBD1 (5 bases). V was trimmed by 5 bases and J by 4 bases, leaving 15 bases between them. The CDR3 has 14 residues. In germline, CDR1 is MNHEY, CDR2 SMNVEV (reference sequence). The CDR3 coding sequence is TGTGCCAGCAGTGTACAGGCGGCCCTTTACGAGCAGTACTTC. It encodes CASSVQAALYEQYF.

The J gene is TRBJ1-4, the V gene TRBV3-1 (or the pseudogene TRBV3-2); TRBD1 matches at 9 bases. The V and J ends lost 0 bases and 6 bases, in that order; junction bases with no gene match: 2. CDR1 is LGHDT and CDR2 is YNNKEL in the germline V gene (reference sequence). CDR3 size: 15 residues. CDR3 residues: CASSQDGTGHEKLFF. In DNA form, the CDR3 reads TGTGCCAGCAGCCAAGATGGGACAGGGCATGAAAAACTGTTTTTT.

The J gene is TRBJ1-2, the V gene TRBV19; D call uncertain. The CDR3 is 12 amino acids. The germline V and J ends were trimmed by 5 bases and 1 base, with 5 bases remaining between them. Germline assignment: CDR1 LNHDA and CDR2 SQIVND (reference sequence). The chain's CDR3 is CASSLLNYGYTF. The CDR3 nucleotides are TGTGCCAGTAGTTTACTTAACTATGGCTACACCTTC.

V is TRBV28 and J is TRBJ2-1, with 8 bases identical to TRBD2. This CDR3 has 16 residues. The trim removed 6 bases at V and 7 bases at J, leaving 14 bases unmatched. Germline V gene sequence: CDR1 MDHEN, CDR2 SYDVKM. The CDR3 protein is CASSNRDGRAGNEQFF. The DNA of the CDR3 is TGTGCCAGCAGCAATCGGGACGGGAGGGCCGGGAATGAGCAGTTCTTC.

The V and J genes are TRBV9 and TRBJ2-2, with D possibly matching TRBD2 (6 bases). The V gene lost 2 bases and the J gene lost 1 base, with 12 bases spanning the gap. The CDR3 loop spans 16 amino acids. Germline CDR1 and CDR2: SGDLS and YYNGEE. The CDR3 coding sequence is TGTGCCAGCAGCGTGGGGCTAGCGAGGAACACCGGGGAGCTGTTTTTT. As protein: CASSVGLARNTGELFF.

V usage is TRBV9 and J usage is TRBJ2-5; 9 bases are a match to TRBD2. Losses at the gene ends were 5 bases for V and 3 bases for J; bases not matched to a gene: 8. The length of the CDR3 is 15 residues. Germline CDR1 is SGDLS and CDR2 is YYNGEE. CDR3 protein: CASSSAGGLEETQYF. CDR3 DNA: TGTGCCAGCAGTAGTGCGGGGGGGCTAGAAGAGACCCAGTACTTC. Combining the CDR3 with reference TRBV9 and TRBJ2-5 gives the whole variable domain DSGVTQTPKHLITATGQRVTLRCSPRSGDLSVYWYQQSLDQGLQFLIQYYNGEERAKGNILERFSAQQFPDLHSELNLSSLELGDSALYFCASSSAGGLEETQYFGPGTRLLVL.

The chain links TRBV18 to TRBJ1-6; the match to TRBD1 covers 9 bases. With 3 bases clipped from V and 10 bases from J, the junction kept 7 bases outside the gene matches. CDR3 size: 15 residues. CDR1 and CDR2 (germline): KGHSH, LQKENI. The CDR3 is CASSPGTGGFSPLHF. Written as DNA, the CDR3 is TGTGCCAGCTCACCGGGAACAGGGGGCTTCTCACCCCTCCACTTT.

This rearrangement joins TRBV5-1 to TRBJ1-6; no definite D call. CDR1 and CDR2 from the germline V gene are SGHRS and YFSETQ. Trimming stripped 0 bases from V and 7 bases from J, with 5 bases between. CDR3 length: 13 residues. CDR3 nucleotide sequence: TGCGCCAGCAGCTTGGACAGAAATTCACCCCTCCACTTT. Translated, it gives CASSLDRNSPLHF.

This clone was recorded only once. The chain links TRBV11-1 to TRBJ2-7, with D possibly being TRBD2 (5 bases). V was trimmed by 3 bases and J by 5 bases, leaving 14 bases between them. CDR1 is SGHAT and CDR2 is FQDESV in the germline V gene (reference sequence). The CDR3 covers 14 residues. The CDR3 region is CASSLRAPEDEQYF. In nucleotides, the CDR3 is TGTGCCAGCAGCTTGAGGGCCCCTGAGGACGAGCAGTACTTC.

The rearrangement links TRBV28 to TRBJ2-7, with 7 bases that match TRBD1. CDR1 is MDHEN and CDR2 is SYDVKM in the germline V gene. V was pared by 8 bases and J by 2 bases, with 6 bases of the junction left unmatched. This CDR3 spans 13 amino acids. The CDR3 coding sequence is TGTGCCAGCTGTAGGGGGCCCACCTACGAGCAGTACTTC. Its translation is CASCRGPTYEQYF.

The chain combines TRBV3-1 (or the pseudogene TRBV3-2) with TRBJ2-7; no reliable D call. The V end lost 1 base, the J end lost 7 bases, and 8 bases lay between the germline ends. CDR1 LGHDT and CDR2 YNNKEL come from the germline V gene (reference sequence). CDR3 length: 12 residues. CDR3 protein: CASSQGYSEQYF. CDR3 sequence (DNA): TGTGCCAGCAGCCAAGGTTATAGTGAGCAGTACTTC.

V usage is TRBV2 and J usage is TRBJ1-6, with D perhaps matching TRBD1 (6 bases). The CDR3 runs to 14 residues. The germline CDR1 and CDR2 sequences are SNHLY and FYNNEI. The V end lost 4 bases, the J end lost 10 bases, and 14 bases lay between the germline ends. As DNA, the CDR3 is TGTGCCAGCAGTGTCGCCACAGGGAGCTCACCCCTCCACTTT. Protein: CASSVATGSSPLHF.

This chain uses TRBV2 with TRBJ1-2; 7 bases fit TRBD1. The germline V gene encodes CDR1 SNHLY and CDR2 FYNNEI. This CDR3 is 15 amino acids long. The V gene end was trimmed by 8 bases and the J gene end by 7 bases; junction bases not matched to a gene: 16. CDR3 loop: CASVGSDRVSGGYTF. Here the CDR3 DNA reads TGTGCCAGCGTCGGATCCGACAGGGTTTCTGGTGGCTACACCTTC.

This clone has just one count. J is TRBJ2-7 and V is TRBV6-5; TRBD1 aligns across 7 bases. Trimming at V came to 6 bases and at J to 9 bases, leaving 17 bases not matched to a gene. Germline V gives CDR1 MNHEY, CDR2 SVGAGI. This CDR3 has 15 amino acids. CDR3 protein: CASRAGTAPKRWQYF. CDR3 bases: TGTGCCAGCAGGGCCGGGACAGCACCCAAGCGGTGGCAGTACTTC.

V is TRBV27 and J is TRBJ2-5, with D possibly matching TRBD1 (6 bases). Trimming stripped 6 bases from V and 6 bases from J, with 23 bases between. The CDR3 is made up of 16 amino acids. CDR1 is MNHEY, CDR2 SMNVEV, per germline (reference sequence). In DNA form, the CDR3 reads TGTGCCAGCAGGGGGATAGGGGCAGGGGTAAAAAAGACCCAGTACTTC. It yields the protein CASRGIGAGVKKTQYF.

V is TRBV10-2 and J is TRBJ2-7; perhaps TRBD1 as D (5 bases). Germline V CDR1 and CDR2: WSHSY, SAAADI. The CDR3 has 14 amino acids. Trimming pared 4 bases from V and 3 bases from J, leaving 13 bases between. The CDR3 loop is CASSGSRANYEQYF. The CDR3, as DNA: TGCGCCAGCAGTGGGTCCAGGGCAAACTACGAGCAGTACTTC.

The V and J genes are TRBV19 and TRBJ1-5; 9 nucleotides match TRBD1. CDR1 LNHDA and CDR2 SQIVND come from the germline V gene (reference sequence). The CDR3 totals 14 residues. Unmatched junction bases numbered 7, after V lost 8 bases and J lost 5 bases. The CDR3 here is CASSRTGVYQPQHF. The CDR3 nucleotides are TGTGCCAGTTCCCGGACAGGGGTCTATCAGCCCCAGCATTTT. Together with reference TRBV19 and TRBJ1-5, the CDR3 gives the full variable domain: DGGITQSPKYLFRKEGQNVTLSCEQNLNHDAMYWYRQDPGQGLRLIYYSQIVNDFQKGDIAEGYSVSREKKESFPLTVTSAQKNPTAFYLCASSRTGVYQPQHFGDGTRLSIL.

This rearrangement joins TRBV30 to TRBJ1-5, with D unresolved. Trimming removed 2 bases from V and 0 bases from J, with 8 bases in between. The CDR3 is 14 residues long. Germline V CDR1 and CDR2: GTSNPN, SVGIG (reference sequence). In DNA, the CDR3 is TGTGCCTGGAGTAAAACGGTTAGCAATCAGCCCCAGCATTTT. Its protein product is CAWSKTVSNQPQHF.

The gene calls are TRBV6-6 and TRBJ1-4; D remains ambiguous. Germline V CDR1 and CDR2: MNHNY, SVGAGI (reference sequence). This CDR3 spans 15 amino acids. Trimming pared 7 bases from V and 0 bases from J, leaving 12 bases between. The CDR3, as DNA: TGTGCCAGCATTAAAAGCCGGTCAACTAATGAAAAACTGTTTTTT. Amino acid sequence: CASIKSRSTNEKLFF.

The gene calls are TRBV5-6 and TRBJ2-7; D ambiguous. CDR3 size: 12 residues. Germline CDR1 is SGHDT and CDR2 is YYEEEE. Between the trimmed V and J ends, which lost 1 base and 6 bases, there was a span of 8 bases. CDR3 bases: TGTGCCAGCAGCTTGTGGAGAGGCGAGCAGTACTTC. It specifies CASSLWRGEQYF.